This T cell receptor (beta chain) is drawn from a study of siplizumab effects on memory and regulatory T cells. Overall study findings and caveats: Proliferating Tregs taken from siplizumab cultures were not shown to have a confirmed suppressive function. Naive T cells appeared more diverse than memory cells and seemed to be major alloresponse contributors.

Concerning this clone: As yet, its antigen is unknown.

Clones were read by immunoSEQ multiplex PCR, and TCRdb kept only the in-frame ones, dropping some. The data contain around 100,000 clones, roughly nine tenths of them singletons. V was trimmed by 3 bases and J by 3 bases, leaving 12 bases between them. Germline V gene lookup returns CDR1 KGHSH and CDR2 LQKENI. The CDR3 consists of 14 residues. The specimen was CD4+ T cells sorted from blood. The origin of this receptor is a human donor in good health. The chain employs TRBV18 and TRBJ2-7; D might be TRBD2 (6 bases). CDR3 protein: CASSPSAGLYEQYF. As DNA, the CDR3 is TGTGCCAGCTCACCGTCGGCGGGGCTCTACGAGCAGTACTTC.